These 11 T cell receptor beta chains share one sample of origin, sequenced in a study of metastatic and nonmetastatic thyroid tumors (dated by TCRdb to 2018 to 2020). No treatment had been received by any patient before thyroid surgery. Preparation of the library involved PCR. The listed sequencing device is Illumina HiSeq 4000. Through fastp at Q25 and MiXCR, TCRdb rebuilt clones from the public reads, retaining in-frame beta chains. The sample table records some 50,000 clones; 22% of these occur just once. In total, the top ten clones hold 3.5% to 4% of the sample. What was sequenced was blood. These TCRs come from a male donor with papillary thyroid cancer or a benign thyroid nodule (not recorded which). Some clones in this sample may be carry-over from other donors' samples.

The chain combines TRBV4-2 with TRBJ1-2; D call uncertain. Germline CDR1 LGHNA, CDR2 YNFKEQ. There are 12 residues in the CDR3. V was shortened by 4 bases and J by 7 bases, with 10 bases between the two germline ends. This chain's CDR3 is CASSPGSGGYTF. Here the CDR3 DNA reads TGTGCCAGCAGCCCCGGATCGGGTGGCTACACCTTC.

The CDR3 DNA reads as TGTGCCAGCAGCGTATGTACTAGCGGGACAGATACGCAGTATTTT. Amino acids: CASSVCTSGTDTQYF. V gene TRBV9 combines with J gene TRBJ2-3, with 9 bases identical to TRBD2. With V trimmed by 1 base and J by 3 bases, 3 bases remained unmatched. The CDR3 consists of 15 residues. In germline, CDR1 is SGDLS, CDR2 YYNGEE.

The gene calls are TRBV10-3 and TRBJ2-7; D remains ambiguous. V was shortened by 2 bases and J by 4 bases, with 15 bases between the two germline ends. Per the germline V gene, CDR1 is ENHRY and CDR2 is SYGVKD. The CDR3 is 15 residues long. This CDR3 reads CAISEAKHGRYEQYF. The CDR3 bases are TGTGCCATCAGTGAGGCTAAGCATGGTCGGTACGAGCAGTACTTC.

This clone was detected ten times or more. The chain joins TRBV11-2 to TRBJ2-2; 9 bases align to TRBD1. Germline V CDR1 and CDR2: SGHAT, FQNNGV. V was pared by 3 bases and J by 5 bases, with 7 bases of the junction left unmatched. The CDR3 sequence is 16 residues long. In DNA form, the CDR3 reads TGTGCCAGCAGCTTGGGGCGGACAGGGGCGACCGGGGAGCTGTTTTTT. Translating it yields CASSLGRTGATGELFF.

The V and J genes are TRBV20-1 and TRBJ2-5, with D tentatively TRBD2 (7 bases). The CDR3 covers 18 residues. Germline V gene sequence: CDR1 DFQATT, CDR2 SNEGSKA (reference sequence). Trimming took off 3 bases at V and 1 base at J, with 24 bases between the two ends. The CDR3 reads CSARGGLAVGLLQETQYF. For the CDR3, the DNA is TGCAGTGCTAGGGGGGGGCTAGCGGTGGGCCTACTCCAAGAGACCCAGTACTTC.

Ten or more counts support this clone. The chain employs TRBV6-1 and TRBJ1-1; D is possibly TRBD1 (6 bases). The CDR3 sequence is 13 residues long. The ends were cut back, 7 bases at V and 1 base at J, with 10 bases in the middle. The germline gives CDR1 MNHNS, CDR2 SASEGT. The CDR3 spells CASIRTANTEAFF. The CDR3 DNA sequence: TGTGCCAGCATTAGGACAGCGAACACTGAAGCTTTCTTT.

This clone was observed at least ten times. The rearrangement links TRBV12-3 or TRBV12-4 to TRBJ1-3; D is perhaps TRBD1 (5 bases). The V end lost 3 bases, the J end lost 0 bases, and 12 bases lay between the germline ends. The CDR3 covers 16 residues. CDR3 protein: CASSFVQGLSGNTIYF. The CDR3 DNA reads as TGTGCCAGCAGTTTTGTCCAGGGACTCTCTGGAAACACCATATATTTT.

This clone was seen many times. The V call is TRBV27, the J call TRBJ2-2; D not resolved. Between the trimmed V and J ends, which lost 5 bases and 3 bases, there was a span of 16 bases. This CDR3 is 16 amino acids long. CDR1 MNHEY and CDR2 SMNVEV come from the germline V gene (reference sequence). CDR3 loop: CASSRTYVGYTGELFF. The CDR3 nucleotides read TGTGCCAGCAGTCGGACCTATGTGGGATACACCGGGGAGCTGTTTTTT.

The chain couples TRBV19 to TRBJ1-5, with D perhaps TRBD1 (6 bases). Germline CDR1 is LNHDA and CDR2 is SQIVND (reference sequence). This CDR3 is built from 16 residues. V was clipped by 3 bases and J by 2 bases, with 14 bases between them. CDR3 residues: CASSMNPGGGNQPQHF. The CDR3 DNA reads TGTGCCAGTAGTATGAACCCCGGGGGCGGCAATCAGCCCCAGCATTTT.

This clone was counted between two and nine times. The chain combines TRBV7-7 with TRBJ2-6; tentative D call: TRBD2 (5 bases). This CDR3 contains 13 residues. Germline values: CDR1 SSHAT, CDR2 FNYEAQ (reference sequence). CDR3: CATRDAGANVLTF. As DNA, the CDR3 is TGTGCTACCCGGGATGCTGGGGCCAACGTCCTGACTTTC.

This clone showed up many times. The CDR3 loop is CASTYSGGGTEAFF. The CDR3 bases are TGCGCCAGCACCTACTCAGGGGGCGGCACTGAAGCTTTCTTT. This chain uses TRBV5-1 with TRBJ1-1; TRBD1 matches 8 bases. V was pared by 6 bases and J by 4 bases, with 8 bases of the junction left unmatched. Germline lookup yields CDR1 SGHRS and CDR2 YFSETQ. The CDR3 consists of 14 residues.